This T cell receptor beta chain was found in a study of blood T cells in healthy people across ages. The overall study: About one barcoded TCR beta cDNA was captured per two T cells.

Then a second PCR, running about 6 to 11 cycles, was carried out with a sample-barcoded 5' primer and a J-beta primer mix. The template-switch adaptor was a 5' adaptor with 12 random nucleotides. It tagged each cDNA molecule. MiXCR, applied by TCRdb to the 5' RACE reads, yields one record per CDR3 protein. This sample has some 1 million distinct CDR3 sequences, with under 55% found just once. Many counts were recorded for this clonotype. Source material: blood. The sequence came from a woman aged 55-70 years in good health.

The CDR3 loop reads CSATTDTQYF. In nucleotides, the CDR3 is TGCAGCGCCACGACAGATACGCAGTATTTT. The chain links TRBV20-1 to TRBJ2-3; D not resolved. There are 10 residues in the CDR3. Looked up from germline, CDR1 is DFQATT and CDR2 is SNEGSKA (reference sequence).